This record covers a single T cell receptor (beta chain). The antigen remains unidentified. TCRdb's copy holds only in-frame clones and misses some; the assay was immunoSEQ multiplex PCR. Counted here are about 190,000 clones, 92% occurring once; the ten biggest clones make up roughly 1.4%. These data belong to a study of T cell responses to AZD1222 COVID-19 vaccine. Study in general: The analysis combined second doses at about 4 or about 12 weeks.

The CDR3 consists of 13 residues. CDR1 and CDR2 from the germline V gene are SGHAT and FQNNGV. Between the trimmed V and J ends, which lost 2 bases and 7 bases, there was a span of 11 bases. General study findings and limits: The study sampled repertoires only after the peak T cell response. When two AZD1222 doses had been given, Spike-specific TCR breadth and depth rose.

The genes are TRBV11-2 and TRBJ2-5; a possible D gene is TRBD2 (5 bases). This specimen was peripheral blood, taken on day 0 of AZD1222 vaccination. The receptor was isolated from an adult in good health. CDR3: CASSLIEGGTQYF. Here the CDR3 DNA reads TGTGCCAGCAGCTTAATTGAGGGCGGGACCCAGTACTTC.